This T cell receptor (beta chain) was retrieved from a study of OX40 agonist ivuxolimab in advanced cancers. Study in general: Mean age 60 years, range 23 to 79; 82.7% male.

In germline, CDR1 is MNHEY, CDR2 SVGAGI. V lost 6 bases, J lost 2 bases, and 5 bases lay in between. The CDR3 totals 13 residues. Produced via immunoSEQ multiplex PCR; TCRdb's table is partial and in-frame only. This sample has 60,000 to 65,000 clones, with around 93% found just once. The sample consisted of CD4+ or CD8+ T cells sorted from blood, taken in a trial of the OX40 agonist ivuxolimab. This chain uses TRBV6-5 with TRBJ1-6; D is ambiguous. The TCR comes from an adult with an advanced solid tumor such as melanoma, head and neck, liver or kidney cancer. CDR3 residues: CASRGTYNSPLHF. DNA for the CDR3: TGTGCCAGCAGGGGCACCTATAATTCACCCCTCCACTTT.